This entry lists 21 T cell receptor beta chains sequenced from one sample in a study of CD8 T cells in Susac syndrome. The RNA, about 0.5 to 1 ug, was put through reverse transcription using random hexamers. TCRdb analysed the immunoSEQ multiplex PCR reads with MiXCR anew, one entry per CDR3 protein. Here the sample spans approximately 210,000 distinct CDR3 sequences, about 94% being singletons. Sequenced material: CD4+ T cells from PBMCs. All receptors derive from a human donor with Susac syndrome.

The chain joins TRBV6-2 or TRBV6-3 to TRBJ1-1; the D is unclear. Germline lookup yields CDR1 MNHEY and CDR2 SVGEGT. Deletions cut 10 bases from V and 1 base from J, with 13 bases between. This CDR3 region has 13 residues. The CDR3 bases are TGTGCCACCTTGATGAGGAGGAACACTGAAGCTTTCTTT. As protein: CATLMRRNTEAFF.

The chain links TRBV20-1 to TRBJ1-1; D is unclear. Trimming stripped 1 base from V and 1 base from J, with 10 bases between. CDR1 is DFQATT and CDR2 is SNEGSKA in the germline V gene (reference sequence). This CDR3 has 14 amino acids. The CDR3 loop is CSARVMDSNTEAFF. DNA for the CDR3: TGCAGTGCTAGAGTTATGGATTCGAACACTGAAGCTTTCTTT.

V usage is TRBV20-1 and J usage is TRBJ2-7; 8 bases are a match to TRBD2. The CDR3 is 15 amino acids. CDR1 and CDR2 from the germline V gene are DFQATT and SNEGSKA (reference sequence). J was trimmed by 5 bases and V by 1 base; bases with no gene match: 10. CDR3: CSARGRLASRNEQYF. The CDR3 region has the DNA TGCAGTGCTAGAGGCCGACTAGCGAGTAGAAACGAGCAGTACTTC.

This clonotype was seen only a few times. The chain has TRBV20-1 and TRBJ2-7; 8 nucleotides line up with TRBD2. The CDR3 covers 12 residues. V trimming: 6 bases; J trimming: 7 bases; junction bases outside the gene matches: 8. Per germline, CDR1 DFQATT and CDR2 SNEGSKA (reference sequence). The CDR3 sequence: CSALGLEKEQYF. CDR3 bases: TGCAGTGCCCTGGGACTAGAAAAAGAGCAGTACTTC.

The chain employs TRBV4-2 and TRBJ2-7; no reliable D call. The CDR3 contains 13 residues. CDR1 is LGHNA and CDR2 is YNFKEQ in the germline V gene. The V and J ends lost 0 bases and 6 bases respectively, with 9 bases between them. DNA for the CDR3: TGTGCCAGCAGCCAAGATCTACTCCCCGAGCAGTACTTC. Its translation is CASSQDLLPEQYF.

This chain connects TRBV30 to TRBJ1-3; D ambiguous. The CDR3 has 14 amino acids. Looked up from germline, CDR1 is GTSNPN and CDR2 is SVGIG (reference sequence). The ends were cut back, 2 bases at V and 0 bases at J, with 8 bases in the middle. The CDR3 reads CAWSNGISGNTIYF. CDR3 coding DNA: TGTGCCTGGAGTAACGGGATCTCTGGAAACACCATATATTTT.

J is TRBJ1-6 and V is TRBV28; no firm D call. V lost 2 bases and J 10 bases, leaving 15 bases between the germline ends. This CDR3 contains 15 residues. Germline V gene sequence: CDR1 MDHEN, CDR2 SYDVKM. In DNA, the CDR3 is TGTGCCAGCAGTTTACTTTCGTGGAGCGGGTCACCCCTCCACTTT. Protein sequence: CASSLLSWSGSPLHF.

V is TRBV4-3 and J is TRBJ2-5; maybe TRBD2 (5 bases). Germline CDR1 is LGHNA and CDR2 is YSLEER. V lost 4 bases and J lost 5, with 11 bases in between. The CDR3 covers 13 residues. This CDR3 reads CASSPGDSETQYF. DNA of the CDR3: TGCGCCAGCAGCCCCGGGGATTCCGAGACCCAGTACTTC.

The CDR3 DNA reads as TGCAGCGTTGAAGAGGGACAGCCTTTTAACTATGGCTACACCTTC. Translating gives CSVEEGQPFNYGYTF. The chain links TRBV29-1 to TRBJ1-2; TRBD1 agrees at 7 bases. The V and J ends lost 0 bases and 1 base, in that order; junction bases with no gene match: 5. This CDR3 comprises 15 residues. From germline, CDR1 is SQVTM and CDR2 ANQGSEA.

CDR3 coding DNA: TGTGCCAGCAGCCGGATTTCGGGCGGCACAGATACGCAGTATTTT. Its protein product is CASSRISGGTDTQYF. The chain joins TRBV12-3 or TRBV12-4 to TRBJ2-3; D remains unclear. With 6 bases removed from V and 1 base from J, the gap between germline ends came to 14 bases. CDR3 length: 15 residues.

This clonotype showed up just once. The chain is built from TRBV6-5 and TRBJ2-7; D gene unclear. V lost 0 bases to trimming and J lost 0 bases, with 12 bases between them. CDR3 size: 16 residues. The germline V gene has CDR1 MNHEY and CDR2 SVGAGI. For the CDR3, the DNA is TGTGCCAGCAGTTACTCGAGCGACGTAAGCTCCTACGAGCAGTACTTC. It encodes CASSYSSDVSSYEQYF.

This sequence joins TRBV10-3 and TRBJ2-4; maybe TRBD1 (5 bases). CDR3 length: 13 amino acids. Trimming left V 1 base short and J 11 bases short, with 12 bases between. Germline values: CDR1 ENHRY, CDR2 SYGVKD. This CDR3 is CAISEWGGSLQYF. The CDR3 nucleotides read TGTGCCATCAGTGAGTGGGGCGGAAGCCTTCAGTACTTC.

The chain couples TRBV7-9 to TRBJ2-1; 11 nucleotides match TRBD2. With 1 base clipped from V and 11 bases from J, the junction kept 7 bases outside the gene matches. Germline V gives CDR1 SEHNR, CDR2 FQNEAQ (reference sequence). The CDR3 spans 15 residues. The CDR3 here is CASSLDGSGGAKQFF. The CDR3 DNA is TGTGCCAGCAGCTTAGACGGTAGCGGGGGGGCCAAGCAGTTCTTC.

The CDR3 DNA reads as TGTGCCAGCAGAACCGGGACTAGTAACATTCAGTACTTC. This gives the protein CASRTGTSNIQYF. The chain combines TRBV6-5 with TRBJ2-4; 8 bases align to TRBD2. This CDR3 comprises 13 residues. CDR1 is MNHEY and CDR2 is SVGAGI in the germline V gene. V lost 6 bases and J lost 7; bases outside the gene matches: 5.

The chain is built from TRBV19 and TRBJ1-2; tentative D call: TRBD1 (5 bases). The CDR3 runs to 10 residues. The V gene lost 9 bases and the J gene lost 6 bases, with 8 bases spanning the gap. CDR1 is LNHDA, CDR2 SQIVND, per germline (reference sequence). The CDR3 region has the DNA TGTGCCAGCGGCAGGGATGGCTACACCTTC. Translating gives CASGRDGYTF.

V and J are TRBV7-3 and TRBJ2-3; TRBD1 matches at 12 bases. CDR3 length: 15 residues. V was clipped by 4 bases and J by 4 bases; unmatched bases: 3. Looked up from germline, CDR1 is SGHTA and CDR2 is FQGTGA. The CDR3 nucleotides are TGTGCCAGCAGCTCGGGACAGGGGGCTCCAGATACGCAGTATTTT. It codes for CASSSGQGAPDTQYF.

The chain is built from TRBV20-1 and TRBJ2-2, with D tentatively TRBD1 or TRBD2 (5 bases each). Germline lookup yields CDR1 DFQATT and CDR2 SNEGSKA (reference sequence). Trimming left V 2 bases short and J 1 base short, with 8 bases between. CDR3 size: 14 residues. CDR3 residues: CSARRDGNTGELFF. DNA of the CDR3: TGCAGTGCTAGAAGGGACGGGAACACCGGGGAGCTGTTTTTT.

V is TRBV7-9 and J is TRBJ2-1; no clear D. CDR3 length: 16 amino acids. Per the germline V gene, CDR1 is SEHNR and CDR2 is FQNEAQ (reference sequence). V was clipped by 2 bases and J by 5 bases, with 16 bases between them. The CDR3 sequence is CASSLWSRRFHNEQFF. The CDR3 region has the DNA TGTGCCAGCAGCTTATGGTCTAGGAGATTTCACAATGAGCAGTTCTTC.

The J gene is TRBJ1-5, the V gene TRBV5-1; D possibly corresponds to TRBD1 (5 bases). V lost 4 bases, J lost 7 bases, and 18 bases lay in between. CDR3 length: 15 amino acids. The germline V gene has CDR1 SGHRS and CDR2 YFSETQ. CDR3 in amino acids: CASSLGGGGEQPQHF. The CDR3 coding sequence is TGCGCCAGCAGCCTCGGGGGGGGAGGAGAGCAGCCCCAGCATTTT.

V is TRBV20-1 and J is TRBJ1-5, with 12 bases that match TRBD1. Germline V gene sequence: CDR1 DFQATT, CDR2 SNEGSKA (reference sequence). The ends lost 0 bases at V and 9 bases at J; junction bases unmatched: 3. The CDR3 totals 14 residues. In DNA form, the CDR3 reads TGCAGTGCTAGAGATGGGACAGGGGGCTTGCCCCAGCATTTT. Translating it yields CSARDGTGGLPQHF.

The rearrangement links TRBV27 to TRBJ2-5, with a weak D call TRBD1 (6 bases). The CDR3 spans 12 residues. Trimming stripped 6 bases from V and 9 bases from J, with 14 bases between. Germline loops: CDR1 MNHEY, CDR2 SMNVEV (reference sequence). CDR3 nucleotide sequence: TGTGCCAGCAGCCGAGGGCCAGGGGCCCAGTACTTC. It encodes CASSRGPGAQYF.